This T cell receptor beta chain originates from a study of T cell responses to AZD1222 COVID-19 vaccine. Using immunoSEQ multiplex PCR, the repertoire was profiled, and TCRdb retains in-frame clones only, with some absent. Of around 100,000 clones listed, less than 85% are singletons. The input for sequencing was peripheral blood, taken 28 days after the second AZD1222 dose. The sequence was collected from an adult who received the AZD1222 COVID-19 vaccine.

The CDR3 loop is CASSARQGAREKLFF. DNA for the CDR3: TGTGCCAGCAGCGCACGACAGGGGGCGCGTGAAAAACTGTTTTTT. V and J are TRBV9 and TRBJ1-4; TRBD1 agrees at 10 bases. This CDR3 is built from 15 residues. Per germline, CDR1 SGDLS and CDR2 YYNGEE. J lost 7 bases, V lost 3 bases, and 6 bases had no gene match.